This T cell receptor beta chain was documented in a study of T cell changes during pregnancy in multiple sclerosis. Profiled with immunoSEQ multiplex PCR; TCRdb holds only in-frame clones, not every one. The repertoire includes around 34,000 clones, 90% of them detected once, and roughly 10% sits in the top ten. The germline CDR1 and CDR2 sequences are SGDLS and YYNGEE. V gave up 3 bases and J gave up 0 bases, with 13 bases separating them. The length of the CDR3 is 16 residues. This receptor was identified in a female donor with multiple sclerosis, enrolled in a pregnancy study. V is TRBV9 and J is TRBJ2-1; D gene unclear. Sequencing used CD8+ T cells from peripheral blood mononuclear cells, obtained before pregnancy. Here the CDR3 DNA reads TGTGCCAGCAGCGATAGCCGGATGAGCTCCTACAATGAGCAGTTCTTC. Translation gives CASSDSRMSSYNEQFF. Full variable domain (rest looked up from reference TRBV9 and TRBJ2-1): DSGVTQTPKHLITATGQRVTLRCSPRSGDLSVYWYQQSLDQGLQFLIQYYNGEERAKGNILERFSAQQFPDLHSELNLSSLELGDSALYFCASSDSRMSSYNEQFFGPGTRLTVL.